The 12 T cell receptor beta chains listed next were all sequenced from one sample in a study of beta chain features in type 1 diabetes. cDNA synthesis used the whole RNA isolate, giving expressed TCRB sequences. Sequenced by immunoSEQ multiplex PCR; TCRdb stores in-frame clones only, minus some. The sample includes more than 85,000 clones, 30% to 40% of them seen just once. The sequencing sample was made of stem cell memory CD4+ T cells from blood. These receptor sequences come from a woman between 18 and 30 years old in good health.

This chain connects TRBV2 to TRBJ2-7; D perhaps matches TRBD2 (6 bases). Trimming cost V 7 bases and J 5 bases, with 18 bases left between them. Germline V gene lookup returns CDR1 SNHLY and CDR2 FYNNEI. The CDR3 length is 14 residues. The CDR3 protein is CASNRDFFLHEQYF. CDR3 DNA: TGTGCCAGCAACCGGGACTTCTTCCTCCACGAGCAGTACTTC.

This clone showed up just a few times. The V call is TRBV15, the J call TRBJ2-3; D is unclear. Germline CDR1 and CDR2: LNHNV and YYDKDF (reference sequence). Trimming cost V 3 bases and J 3 bases, with 10 bases left between them. The length of the CDR3 is 14 residues. The DNA of the CDR3 is TGTGCCACCAGCAGGCTACTCCTTACAGATACGCAGTATTTT. Its translation: CATSRLLLTDTQYF.

The sample holds a few counts of this clone. This chain uses TRBV7-2 with TRBJ2-7; D is ambiguous. In germline, CDR1 is SGHTA, CDR2 FQGNSA. Trimming took 6 bases from V and 0 from J, leaving 21 bases between them. The CDR3 is made up of 17 amino acids. CDR3 DNA sequence: TGTGCCAGCAGTTTTGTGCTGGGCCAAACAAGCTCCTACGAGCAGTACTTC. Its protein is CASSFVLGQTSSYEQYF.

With respect to this clone: The sample holds other DNA sequences that translate to the same CDR3. The chain employs TRBV9 and TRBJ2-1, with a weak D call TRBD1 (5 bases). The germline V gene has CDR1 SGDLS and CDR2 YYNGEE. The CDR3 has 16 amino acids. Trimming shortened V by 0 bases and J by 4 bases, and 14 bases separated the two germline ends. For the CDR3, the DNA is TGTGCCAGCAGCGTAGCAGGGTCAAGCTCTTACAATGAGCAGTTCTTC. This sequence encodes CASSVAGSSSYNEQFF. Full variable domain (outside the CDR3, taken from reference TRBV9 and TRBJ2-1): DSGVTQTPKHLITATGQRVTLRCSPRSGDLSVYWYQQSLDQGLQFLIQYYNGEERAKGNILERFSAQQFPDLHSELNLSSLELGDSALYFCASSVAGSSSYNEQFFGPGTRLTVL.

V usage is TRBV30 and J usage is TRBJ1-5, with 7 bases identical to TRBD1. Germline CDR1 GTSNPN, CDR2 SVGIG (reference sequence). This CDR3 region has 12 residues. With 5 bases clipped from V and 5 bases from J, the junction kept 3 bases outside the gene matches. The CDR3 DNA sequence: TGTGCCTGGGCCCAGGGGGATCAGCCCCAGCATTTT. This gives the protein CAWAQGDQPQHF.

The chain couples TRBV28 to TRBJ1-2, with 12 bases that match TRBD1. Germline-derived CDR1 and CDR2 are MDHEN and SYDVKM. The CDR3 loop spans 15 amino acids. J lost 11 bases, V lost 2 bases, and 9 bases had no gene match. DNA of the CDR3: TGTGCCAGCAGTTTACCCGGGACAGGGGGCTTCGGATACACCTTC. Amino acids: CASSLPGTGGFGYTF.

The chain recombines TRBV7-6 with TRBJ2-3; possible D gene TRBD2, 6 bases. The CDR3 spans 15 residues. The germline gives CDR1 SGHVS, CDR2 FNYEAQ. V dropped 0 bases and J dropped 3 bases, with 10 bases sitting between them. DNA for the CDR3: TGTGCCAGCAGCTTAGCAGTGACTAGGACAGATACGCAGTATTTT. Protein product: CASSLAVTRTDTQYF.

V and J are TRBV9 and TRBJ2-2; D possibly corresponds to TRBD2 (6 bases). Germline V gene lookup returns CDR1 SGDLS and CDR2 YYNGEE. This CDR3 comprises 16 residues. V gave up 1 base and J gave up 6 bases, with 16 bases separating them. In DNA form, the CDR3 reads TGTGCCAGCAGCGTACTCTCGGGAGAAGTCGCCGGGGAGCTGTTTTTT. Translating gives CASSVLSGEVAGELFF.

About this clone itself: One end of the junction does not line up with germline, which may come from a read error. The rearrangement uses TRBV28 and TRBJ2-4; possibly TRBD1 for D (6 bases). Germline-derived CDR1 and CDR2 are MDHEN and SYDVKM. The CDR3 totals 12 residues. The DNA of the CDR3 is TGTGCCAGCAGTTCCTCAGGGGAAGATAGGGGCTTC. It encodes CASSSSGEDRGF.

This clone was detected once. This chain joins TRBV4-1 and TRBJ1-2; TRBD1 aligns across 9 bases. Looked up from germline, CDR1 is MGHRA and CDR2 is YSYEKL. The CDR3 has 15 amino acids. J lost 2 bases, V lost 0 bases, and 1 base had no gene match. The CDR3 sequence is CASSQDGTGNYGYTF. CDR3 in DNA: TGCGCCAGCAGCCAAGACGGGACAGGGAACTATGGCTACACCTTC.

In its sample, this clone was seen a few times. The rearrangement joins TRBV29-1 to TRBJ1-1, with TRBD1 identical over 8 bases. Trimming at V came to 6 bases and at J to 5 bases, leaving 11 bases not matched to a gene. There are 14 residues in the CDR3. Germline-derived CDR1 and CDR2 are SQVTM and ANQGSEA. The CDR3 reads CSVHGLQGGTEAFF. The CDR3 DNA reads as TGCAGCGTGCACGGGCTACAGGGGGGAACTGAAGCTTTCTTT.

The chain employs TRBV5-5 and TRBJ2-5, with D perhaps TRBD1 (5 bases). CDR1 and CDR2 (germline): SGHKS, YYEKEE (reference sequence). The CDR3 sequence is 15 residues long. The germline V and J ends were trimmed by 4 bases and 7 bases, with 20 bases remaining between them. The CDR3, as DNA: TGTGCCAGCAGCCGCGAAGGGGTACAGTTGGGGACCCAGTACTTC. It is translated as CASSREGVQLGTQYF.